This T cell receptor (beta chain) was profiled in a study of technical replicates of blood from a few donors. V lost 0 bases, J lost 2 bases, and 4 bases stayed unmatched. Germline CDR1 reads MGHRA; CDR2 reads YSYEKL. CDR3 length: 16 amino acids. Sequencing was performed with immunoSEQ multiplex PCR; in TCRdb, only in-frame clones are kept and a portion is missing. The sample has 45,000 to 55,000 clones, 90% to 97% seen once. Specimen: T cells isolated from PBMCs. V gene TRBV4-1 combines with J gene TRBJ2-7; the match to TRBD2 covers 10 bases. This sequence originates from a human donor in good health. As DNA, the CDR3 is TGCGCCAGCAGCCAAGATACTAGCGGGAAGGCCTACGAGCAGTACTTC. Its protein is CASSQDTSGKAYEQYF.